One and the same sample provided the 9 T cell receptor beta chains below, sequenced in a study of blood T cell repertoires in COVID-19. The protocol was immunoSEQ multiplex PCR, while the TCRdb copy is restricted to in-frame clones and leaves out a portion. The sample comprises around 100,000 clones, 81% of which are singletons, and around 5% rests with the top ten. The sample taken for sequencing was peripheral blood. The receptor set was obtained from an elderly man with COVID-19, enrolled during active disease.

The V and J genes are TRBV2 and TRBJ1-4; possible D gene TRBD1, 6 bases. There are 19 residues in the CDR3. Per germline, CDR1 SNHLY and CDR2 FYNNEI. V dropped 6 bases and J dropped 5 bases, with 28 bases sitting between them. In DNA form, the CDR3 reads TGTGCCAGCAGGGGATACAGGGTCAGACAACCCACCCTCAATGAAAAACTGTTTTTT. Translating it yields CASRGYRVRQPTLNEKLFF. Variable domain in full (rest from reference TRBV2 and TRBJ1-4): EPEVTQTPSHQVTQMGQEVILRCVPISNHLYFYWYRQILGQKVEFLVSFYNNEISEKSEIFDDQFSVERPDGSNFTLKIRSTKLEDSAMYFCASRGYRVRQPTLNEKLFFGSGTQLSVL.

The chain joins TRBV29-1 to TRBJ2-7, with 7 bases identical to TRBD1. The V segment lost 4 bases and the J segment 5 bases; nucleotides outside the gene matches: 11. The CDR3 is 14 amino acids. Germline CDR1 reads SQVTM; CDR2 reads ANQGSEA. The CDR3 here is CSVVYATGKNEQYF. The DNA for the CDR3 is TGCAGCGTTGTTTACGCGACAGGGAAGAACGAGCAGTACTTC.

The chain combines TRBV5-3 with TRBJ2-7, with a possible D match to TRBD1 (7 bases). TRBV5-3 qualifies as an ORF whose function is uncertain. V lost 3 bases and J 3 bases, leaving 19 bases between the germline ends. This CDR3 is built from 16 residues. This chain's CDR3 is CARSSEGQQAYYEQYF. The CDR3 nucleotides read TGTGCCAGAAGCTCGGAGGGACAGCAAGCCTACTACGAGCAGTACTTC.

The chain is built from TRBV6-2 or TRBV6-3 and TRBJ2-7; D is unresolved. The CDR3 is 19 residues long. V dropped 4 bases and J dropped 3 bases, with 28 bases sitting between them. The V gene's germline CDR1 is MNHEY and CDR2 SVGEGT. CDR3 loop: CASSSKPVTYSKQSYEQYF. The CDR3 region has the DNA TGTGCCAGCAGTTCCAAACCTGTTACGTACAGTAAACAGAGCTACGAGCAGTACTTC.

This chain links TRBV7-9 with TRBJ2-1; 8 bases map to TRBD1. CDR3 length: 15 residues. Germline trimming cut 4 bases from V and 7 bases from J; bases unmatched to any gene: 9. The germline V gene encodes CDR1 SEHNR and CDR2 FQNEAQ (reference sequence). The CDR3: CASSSPGQGLNEQFF. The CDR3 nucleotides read TGTGCCAGCAGCTCACCAGGACAGGGTCTAAATGAGCAGTTCTTC.

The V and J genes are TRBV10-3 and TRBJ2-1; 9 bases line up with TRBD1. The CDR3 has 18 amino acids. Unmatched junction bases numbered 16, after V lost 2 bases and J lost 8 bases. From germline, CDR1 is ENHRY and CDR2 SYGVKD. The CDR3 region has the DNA TGTGCCATCAGTGAGACGAGCCTCCGGGACAGGGTCATCGATGAGCAGTTCTTC. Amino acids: CAISETSLRDRVIDEQFF.

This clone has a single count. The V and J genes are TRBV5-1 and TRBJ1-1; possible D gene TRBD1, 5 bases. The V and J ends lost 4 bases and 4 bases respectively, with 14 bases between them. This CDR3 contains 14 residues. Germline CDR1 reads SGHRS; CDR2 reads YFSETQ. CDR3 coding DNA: TGCGCCAGCAGCCCCGGTGGGCAGGGCACTGAAGCTTTCTTT. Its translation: CASSPGGQGTEAFF.

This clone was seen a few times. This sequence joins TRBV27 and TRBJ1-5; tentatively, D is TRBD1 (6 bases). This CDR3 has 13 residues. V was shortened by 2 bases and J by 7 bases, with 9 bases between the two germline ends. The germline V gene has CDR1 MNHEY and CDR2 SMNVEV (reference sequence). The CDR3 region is CASSLTGTQPQHF. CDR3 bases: TGTGCCAGCAGTTTAACAGGGACCCAGCCCCAGCATTTT.

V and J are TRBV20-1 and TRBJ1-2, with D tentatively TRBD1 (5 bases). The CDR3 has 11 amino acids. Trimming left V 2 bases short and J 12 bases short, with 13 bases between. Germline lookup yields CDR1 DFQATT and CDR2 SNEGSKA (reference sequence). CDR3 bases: TGCAGTGCTAGAAGCGAGACAGACAACACCTTC. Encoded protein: CSARSETDNTF.